Listed below are T cell receptor beta chains from one sample, sequenced in a study of control samples from healthy donors and cancer patients. Using immunoSEQ multiplex PCR, the repertoire was profiled, and TCRdb retains in-frame clones only, with some absent. In the table there are just under 65,000 clones, 75% to 85% of which are singletons. The sequencing sample was made of blood. The receptors were sampled from a man aged 35 to 55 in good health. The CDR3 runs from the conserved cysteine through the conserved F or W. Fields, in order: J gene, D gene, CDR3 length, V gene, clone size, CDR3 protein, CDR3 DNA. The D gene is left open where the match is weak. Clone size is given for some rows only: seen once, a few or many times, or a class if the clone is expanded.

TRBJ2-7	TRBD2	15	TRBV4-1	-	CASRTSTSGRNEQYF	TGCGCCAGCCGAACTTCGACTAGCGGGAGGAACGAGCAGTACTTC
TRBJ2-3	TRBD2	16	TRBV4-3	-	CASSRGIAGSTDTQYF	TGCGCCAGCAGCCGGGGAATAGCGGGAAGCACAGATACGCAGTATTTT
TRBJ2-3	TRBD2	15	TRBV6-4	-	CASSRLAGSTDTQYF	TGTGCCAGCAGCCGACTAGCGGGTAGCACAGATACGCAGTATTTT
TRBJ2-2	TRBD1	15	TRBV29-1	-	CSVEDGTANTGELFF	TGCAGCGTTGAAGATGGGACAGCGAACACCGGGGAGCTGTTTTTT
TRBJ1-1	-	14	TRBV18	-	CASSGPRPNTEAFF	TGTGCCAGCTCCGGACCACGGCCTAACACTGAAGCTTTCTTT
TRBJ1-2	TRBD1	15	TRBV7-3	few	CASSLNPGTVGGYTF	TGTGCCAGCAGCTTAAACCCAGGGACAGTTGGTGGCTACACCTTC
TRBJ1-1	-	15	TRBV7-2	-	CASTLDRRVHTEAFF	TGTGCCAGCACCCTAGACAGAAGGGTGCACACTGAAGCTTTCTTT
TRBJ2-1	-	17	TRBV5-6	-	CASSPPRWRISYNEQFF	TGTGCCAGCAGCCCTCCTCGTTGGCGAATAAGCTACAATGAGCAGTTCTTC
TRBJ1-1	-	14	TRBV30	-	CAWTRGLTNTEAFF	TGTGCCTGGACCCGGGGACTGACGAACACTGAAGCTTTCTTT
TRBJ2-7	-	16	TRBV5-6	-	CASSFSPRGGLYEQYF	TGTGCCAGCAGCTTCAGCCCGCGGGGTGGATTATACGAGCAGTACTTC
TRBJ1-1	-	13	TRBV6-5	-	CASSVTYGTEAFF	TGTGCCAGCAGCGTTACGTATGGCACTGAAGCTTTCTTT
TRBJ2-3	TRBD2	14	TRBV7-9	-	CASSPAGGTDTQYF	TGTGCCAGCAGCCCAGCGGGAGGCACAGATACGCAGTATTTT
TRBJ2-1	TRBD2	17	TRBV11-3	-	CASSRRTGGSSYNEQFF	TGTGCCAGCAGCCGAAGAACAGGCGGGAGCTCCTACAATGAGCAGTTCTTC
TRBJ2-7	-	14	TRBV27	once	CASSLDDRAYEQYF	TGTGCCAGCAGTTTAGACGACAGAGCCTACGAGCAGTACTTC
TRBJ2-2	TRBD1	16	TRBV5-1	once	CASSLAYQGAAGELFF	TGCGCCAGCAGCTTGGCCTATCAGGGGGCAGCCGGGGAGCTGTTTTTT
TRBJ2-7	TRBD2	13	TRBV7-9	-	CASNSAGVNEQYF	TGTGCCAGCAACTCAGCGGGAGTTAACGAGCAGTACTTC
TRBJ2-1	-	16	TRBV29-1	once	CSVGEGQGFSYNEQFF	TGCAGCGTTGGAGAAGGGCAGGGATTCTCCTACAATGAGCAGTTCTTC
TRBJ1-5	-	12	TRBV3-1/TRBV3-2	-	CASSRGVQPQHF	TGTGCCAGCAGCCGGGGGGTTCAGCCCCAGCATTTT
TRBJ1-1	-	13	TRBV7-3	once	CASSLTGAGEAFF	TGTGCCAGCAGCTTAACTGGGGCAGGTGAAGCTTTCTTT
TRBJ2-7	-	13	TRBV7-9	once	CASSLVVSVEQYF	TGTGCCAGCAGCTTAGTTGTATCCGTCGAGCAGTACTTC
TRBJ2-6	-	15	TRBV28	-	CASSFVIPGANVLTF	TGTGCCAGCAGTTTCGTTATTCCTGGGGCCAACGTCCTGACTTTC
TRBJ1-1	TRBD1	17	TRBV27	-	CASSSGTGRPLNTEAFF	TGTGCCAGCAGTTCCGGGACAGGGAGGCCTTTGAACACTGAAGCTTTCTTT
TRBJ1-4	-	14	TRBV7-2	once	CASRVGGENEKLFF	TGTGCCAGCAGAGTGGGGGGGGAAAATGAAAAACTGTTTTTT
TRBJ2-1	TRBD2	15	TRBV7-3	-	CASSLMSGGINEQFF	TGTGCCAGCAGCTTAATGAGCGGGGGGATAAATGAGCAGTTCTTC
TRBJ2-7	-	14	TRBV5-5	once	CASSRQSTSYEQYF	TGTGCCAGCAGCCGACAGTCCACCTCCTACGAGCAGTACTTC
TRBJ2-1	-	14	TRBV2	-	CASSEQQEKNEQFF	TGTGCCAGCAGTGAACAACAGGAGAAGAATGAGCAGTTCTTC
TRBJ1-6	-	17	TRBV7-2	-	CASSLGGAGLLNSPLHF	TGTGCCAGCAGCTTAGGAGGGGCAGGGTTGTTGAATTCACCCCTCCACTTT
TRBJ2-2	-	17	TRBV28	-	CASSLSLILGNTGELFF	TGTGCCAGCAGTTTGTCGTTAATACTTGGGAACACCGGGGAGCTGTTTTTT
TRBJ1-1	-	14	TRBV5-1	-	CASSLDGQNTEAFF	TGCGCCAGCAGCTTGGACGGTCAGAACACTGAAGCTTTCTTT
TRBJ2-4	-	16	TRBV2	-	CASTPTMGRSGGIQYF	TGTGCCAGCACCCCAACCATGGGCAGGTCTGGGGGCATTCAGTACTTC
TRBJ1-3	-	17	TRBV10-3	-	CAISEYYSGGSGNTIYF	TGTGCCATCAGTGAGTACTACTCCGGGGGCTCTGGAAACACCATATATTTT
TRBJ2-7	TRBD1	15	TRBV28	-	CASSPPDRGSYEQYF	TGTGCCAGCAGTCCGCCGGACAGGGGTTCTTACGAGCAGTACTTC
TRBJ2-3	TRBD1	16	TRBV5-1	few	CASSLTGTGTVDTQYF	TGCGCCAGCAGCTTGACCGGGACAGGGACAGTAGATACGCAGTATTTT
TRBJ1-5	-	14	TRBV24-1	-	CATSESGSNQPQHF	TGTGCCACCAGTGAATCAGGCAGCAATCAGCCCCAGCATTTT
TRBJ2-3	TRBD2	13	TRBV12-3/TRBV12-4	-	CASSFGSGDTQYF	TGTGCCAGCAGTTTCGGTAGCGGGGATACGCAGTATTTT
TRBJ2-5	TRBD1	15	TRBV13	-	CASSSQGTAKETQYF	TGTGCCAGCAGCTCCCAAGGGACAGCGAAAGAGACCCAGTACTTC
TRBJ2-7	-	13	TRBV5-4	-	CASSFVAGGEQYF	TGTGCCAGCAGCTTTGTGGCAGGCGGGGAGCAGTACTTC
TRBJ1-4	-	19	TRBV3-1/TRBV3-2	once	CASSQAGPSIYLEGEKLFF	TGTGCCAGCAGCCAAGCGGGACCCTCTATCTACCTGGAGGGTGAAAAACTGTTTTTT
TRBJ2-3	-	14	TRBV11-2	-	CASSLGGFTDTQYF	TGTGCCAGCAGCTTAGGGGGTTTCACAGATACGCAGTATTTT
TRBJ2-3	-	17	TRBV28	-	CASSLIAAAPRADTQYF	TGTGCCAGCAGTTTAATCGCGGCGGCCCCCCGGGCAGATACGCAGTATTTT
TRBJ1-1	-	17	TRBV19	once	CASSMSGGRSFNTEAFF	TGTGCCAGTAGTATGTCGGGGGGACGAAGTTTCAACACTGAAGCTTTCTTT
TRBJ1-2	-	11	TRBV30	-	CAWSVTGGYTF	TGTGCCTGGAGTGTAACAGGCGGCTACACCTTC
TRBJ1-6	TRBD1	16	TRBV4-1	-	CASSRGTGGYDSPLHF	TGCGCCAGCAGCCGGGGGACAGGGGGCTATGATTCACCCCTCCACTTT
TRBJ2-7	-	14	TRBV30	once	CAWSVGRRRNEQYF	TGTGCCTGGAGTGTGGGCAGGCGGCGGAACGAGCAGTACTTC
TRBJ1-2	-	13	TRBV5-6	once	CASNRSPNYGYTF	TGTGCCAGCAACCGTTCGCCTAACTATGGCTACACCTTC
TRBJ2-7	-	17	TRBV28	-	CASSSGLQLQGGYEQYF	TGTGCCAGCAGTTCTGGCCTTCAGCTACAGGGAGGTTACGAGCAGTACTTC
TRBJ2-2	TRBD1	15	TRBV28	-	CACMGPDRVTGELFF	TGTGCCTGTATGGGTCCTGACAGGGTAACCGGGGAGCTGTTTTTT
TRBJ2-5	-	11	TRBV2	-	CASSVQLAQYF	TGTGCCAGCAGTGTTCAGCTCGCCCAGTACTTC
TRBJ2-7	-	15	TRBV6-5	-	CASTKGASSSYEQYF	TGTGCCAGCACCAAAGGGGCCTCGAGCTCCTACGAGCAGTACTTC
TRBJ1-5	-	14	TRBV2	-	CASSESTGRQPQHF	TGTGCCAGCAGTGAAAGTACAGGGCGTCAGCCCCAGCATTTT
TRBJ1-4	TRBD1	15	TRBV7-2	-	CASSATGQSNEKLFF	TGTGCCAGCAGCGCAACGGGACAGTCTAATGAAAAACTGTTTTTT